Here is one T cell receptor (beta chain) with its context. The antigen is undetermined. The sample is drawn from a study of regulatory T cells in long-lasting Graves disease. As for the study in general: Duration of antithyroid drug therapy among newly diagnosed Graves' patients was under 3 months.

Time point here: newly diagnosed GD, antithyroid drugs for less than 3 months. TCR sequences were obtained from RNA taken from PBMCs. Building of the TCR beta libraries involved iRepertoire HTBI primers and Arm-PCR of CDR3 regions. Using its own MiXCR run on the multiplex PCR reads, TCRdb lists one record per CDR3 protein. Here the sample spans roughly 430,000 distinct CDR3 sequences, 16% being singletons. V lost 5 bases and J lost 10; bases outside the gene matches: 13. The CDR3 loop spans 15 amino acids. The germline gives CDR1 SGDLS, CDR2 YYNGEE. Study outcomes and limitations: TRBV28, TRBJ1-2 and TRBJ2-5 emerged as the favored segments in persistent disease.

The sample was also linked to a second study, of T cells in Graves' hyperthyroidism and ophthalmopathy.

Sequenced here: peripheral blood mononuclear cells (PBMCs), sampled at new diagnosis, from a patient treated with antithyroid drugs. This sequence originates from a woman aged 25 to 39 with Graves disease. The chain uses TRBV9 and TRBJ2-1; 9 nucleotides line up with TRBD2. The CDR3 coding sequence is TGTGCCAGCAGTAATAGACTAGCGGAGGGTAGGGAGCAGTTCTTC. Amino acid sequence: CASSNRLAEGREQFF.